These 16 T cell receptor beta chains were all obtained from the same sample, sequenced in a study of cytomegalovirus exposure and HLA in healthy donors. Amplification used 60 Vbeta primers and 13 Jbeta primers. Assay used: immunoSEQ multiplex PCR; TCRdb lists only in-frame clones, some missing. This table lists roughly 70,000 clones. Sequenced material: PBMCs. All receptors come from a middle-aged man in good health and CMV-seronegative.

This rearrangement joins TRBV11-3 to TRBJ2-1; D is perhaps TRBD1 (6 bases). This CDR3 has 16 residues. Germline values: CDR1 SGHNT, CDR2 YENEEA. V shed 0 bases and J shed 4 bases, with 13 bases lying between them. The CDR3 DNA follows: TGTGCCAGCAGCTTAGAGTTCAGGGGTCGGTACAATGAGCAGTTCTTC. Amino acid sequence: CASSLEFRGRYNEQFF.

The V and J genes are TRBV5-1 and TRBJ2-6; D remains ambiguous. V gave up 1 base and J gave up 0 bases, with 11 bases separating them. CDR1 and CDR2 (germline): SGHRS, YFSETQ. The CDR3 is 17 amino acids. The CDR3 reads CASSLRQVDSGANVLTF. The CDR3 DNA sequence: TGCGCCAGCAGCTTGAGGCAGGTAGACTCTGGGGCCAACGTCCTGACTTTC.

V and J are TRBV6-5 and TRBJ2-7; 8 nucleotides align to TRBD1. With V trimmed by 2 bases and J by 2 bases, 5 bases remained unmatched. This CDR3 region has 15 residues. Germline V CDR1 and CDR2: MNHEY, SVGAGI. CDR3 amino acids: CASSYHGQGTYEQYF. CDR3 in DNA: TGTGCCAGCAGTTACCACGGACAGGGAACCTACGAGCAGTACTTC.

The V call is TRBV6-1, the J call TRBJ1-2; 7 nucleotides line up with TRBD1. This CDR3 contains 17 residues. The V segment lost 2 bases and the J segment 4 bases; nucleotides outside the gene matches: 13. CDR1 and CDR2 from the germline V gene are MNHNS and SASEGT. CDR3 nucleotides: TGTGCCAGCAGTGAATCGGGGCAGGGGGAGGTCCCCTATGGCTACACCTTC. It encodes CASSESGQGEVPYGYTF.

The chain is built from TRBV4-1 and TRBJ2-7; 7 nucleotides agree with TRBD2. CDR1 and CDR2 from the germline V gene are MGHRA and YSYEKL. V trimming: 0 bases; J trimming: 3 bases; junction bases outside the gene matches: 17. This CDR3 is built from 19 residues. The CDR3 loop reads CASSQEWARRTGGVYEQYF. The CDR3 nucleotides read TGCGCCAGCAGCCAAGAGTGGGCGAGACGCACGGGGGGAGTCTACGAGCAGTACTTC.

This chain links TRBV29-1 with TRBJ1-1; D unclear. The CDR3 spans 14 residues. V lost 4 bases to trimming and J lost 1 base, with 13 bases between them. Germline CDR1 SQVTM, CDR2 ANQGSEA. This CDR3 is CSVGPPGSNTEAFF. CDR3 nucleotide sequence: TGCAGCGTTGGTCCCCCGGGGTCGAACACTGAAGCTTTCTTT.

The V call is TRBV5-8, the J call TRBJ2-3; D possibly corresponds to TRBD2 (5 bases). The CDR3 totals 14 residues. The germline V gene has CDR1 SGHTS and CDR2 YDEGEE. V lost 1 base to trimming and J lost 3 bases, with 9 bases between them. For the CDR3, the DNA is TGTGCCAGCAGCTTGCTTTCGGGGACAGATACGCAGTATTTT. The encoded protein is CASSLLSGTDTQYF.

This chain uses TRBV30 with TRBJ1-3; 10 bases map to TRBD1. J was trimmed by 4 bases and V by 4 bases; bases with no gene match: 10. The CDR3 spans 16 residues. From germline, CDR1 is GTSNPN and CDR2 SVGIG (reference sequence). CDR3 loop: CAWTPKGQGKGNTIYF. The CDR3 nucleotides are TGTGCCTGGACCCCTAAGGGACAGGGGAAGGGAAACACCATATATTTT.

J is TRBJ2-3 and V is TRBV9; TRBD1 matches at 10 bases. With 1 base clipped from V and 8 bases from J, the junction kept 10 bases outside the gene matches. The CDR3 is 16 residues long. Germline V gene sequence: CDR1 SGDLS, CDR2 YYNGEE. Written as DNA, the CDR3 is TGTGCCAGCAGCGTACGGGGGGGGACAGGGGAGAGTACGCAGTATTTT. Translating gives CASSVRGGTGESTQYF.

This chain uses TRBV5-4 with TRBJ2-1, with D tentatively TRBD1 (5 bases). V was pared by 9 bases and J by 2 bases, with 12 bases between. Germline-derived CDR1 and CDR2 are SGHNT and YYREEE (reference sequence). This CDR3 contains 13 residues. The CDR3 sequence: CATSGFTYNEQFF. DNA for the CDR3: TGTGCCACCTCAGGGTTTACCTACAATGAGCAGTTCTTC.

The chain couples TRBV9 to TRBJ2-1, with D perhaps matching TRBD2 (6 bases). CDR1 and CDR2 (germline): SGDLS, YYNGEE. The germline V and J ends were trimmed by 8 bases and 4 bases, with 13 bases remaining between them. CDR3 length: 13 residues. The CDR3 protein is CASSTGTYNEQFF. In DNA form, the CDR3 reads TGTGCCAGTAGCACCGGGACTTACAATGAGCAGTTCTTC. Looking up the rest from reference TRBV9 and TRBJ2-1 gives the full variable domain: DSGVTQTPKHLITATGQRVTLRCSPRSGDLSVYWYQQSLDQGLQFLIQYYNGEERAKGNILERFSAQQFPDLHSELNLSSLELGDSALYFCASSTGTYNEQFFGPGTRLTVL.

The chain uses TRBV4-2 and TRBJ2-1; TRBD2 matches at 12 bases. The CDR3 has 15 amino acids. The germline V gene has CDR1 LGHNA and CDR2 YNFKEQ. Trimming cost V 0 bases and J 9 bases; bases outside gene matches: 3. This CDR3 reads CASSQETSGGAEQFF. CDR3 in DNA: TGTGCCAGCAGCCAAGAGACTAGCGGGGGCGCTGAGCAGTTCTTC.

V gene TRBV7-3 combines with J gene TRBJ2-3; 12 bases align to TRBD2. Germline assignment: CDR1 SGHTA and CDR2 FQGTGA. The length of the CDR3 is 15 residues. V shed 5 bases, J shed 9 bases, and the junction held 9 bases outside the gene matches. The CDR3 nucleotides are TGTGCCAGCAGCGCGACTAGCGGGGGCCCCGACACGCAGTATTTT. This translates into CASSATSGGPDTQYF. Complete variable domain (other parts from reference TRBV7-3 and TRBJ2-3): GAGVSQTPSNKVTEKGKYVELRCDPISGHTALYWYRQSLGQGPEFLIYFQGTGAADDSGLPNDRFFAVRPEGSVSTLKIQRTERGDSAVYLCASSATSGGPDTQYFGPGTRLTVL.

In DNA form, the CDR3 reads TGTGCCAGCAGCGGGGCCCCAGGGGGAGGCTATGGCTACACCTTC. Its translation is CASSGAPGGGYGYTF. The rearrangement uses TRBV6-1 and TRBJ1-2; TRBD1 agrees at 7 bases. V trimming: 6 bases; J trimming: 4 bases; junction bases outside the gene matches: 11. The CDR3 is made up of 15 amino acids. Germline lookup yields CDR1 MNHNS and CDR2 SASEGT.

The genes are TRBV10-3 and TRBJ2-3, with 8 positions matching TRBD1. The CDR3 length is 15 residues. V trimming: 0 bases; J trimming: 4 bases; junction bases outside the gene matches: 3. The germline V gene has CDR1 ENHRY and CDR2 SYGVKD. The CDR3 protein is CAISESYRGADTQYF. Written as DNA, the CDR3 is TGTGCCATCAGTGAGTCATACAGGGGGGCAGATACGCAGTATTTT.

J is TRBJ2-7 and V is TRBV5-4, with D possibly TRBD1 on 6 matching bases. This CDR3 contains 11 residues. The V gene lost 4 bases and the J gene lost 7 bases, with 9 bases spanning the gap. Per germline, CDR1 SGHNT and CDR2 YYREEE (reference sequence). CDR3 in amino acids: CASSTRGEQYF. In nucleotides, the CDR3 is TGTGCCAGCAGCACCAGGGGAGAGCAGTACTTC. Complete variable domain (other parts from reference TRBV5-4 and TRBJ2-7): ETGVTQSPTHLIKTRGQQVTLRCSSQSGHNTVSWYQQALGQGPQFIFQYYREEENGRGNFPPRFSGLQFPNYSSELNVNALELDDSALYLCASSTRGEQYFGPGTRLTVT.